Listed below are T cell receptor beta chains from one sample, sequenced in a study of blood T cells in healthy people across ages. TCRdb ran MiXCR on the 5' RACE reads and lists one entry per CDR3 protein. The sample lists 600,000 to 800,000 distinct CDR3 sequences, roughly 21% seen once, with roughly 3.4% in the top ten. Material: blood. The receptors here all came from a man between 65 and 85 years old in good health. CDR3s include the opening cysteine and the closing phenylalanine or tryptophan. A D gene is named only where the DNA matches it firmly. Only some rows state a clone size, as once, few, many or a class for expanded clones.

>TRBJ2-7|13|few|-|TRBV5-1
TGCGCCAGCGGCTGGACGAGCTCCTACGAGCAGTACTTC
CASGWTSSYEQYF
>TRBJ2-5|14|once|-|TRBV7-9
TGTGCCAGCAGCTTAAGTATGGAGAAAGAGACCCAGTACTTC
CASSLSMEKETQYF
>TRBJ1-2|14|-|-|TRBV6-5
TGTGCCAGCAGGGGAATAGGGACTAACTATGGCTACACCTTC
CASRGIGTNYGYTF
>TRBJ2-7|17|few|TRBD1|TRBV4-2
TGTGCCAGCAGCCCAAAGAGGGGACAGGGGGCATCCTACGAGCAGTACTTC
CASSPKRGQGASYEQYF
>TRBJ2-7|15|-|-|TRBV4-1
TGCGCCAGCAGCCAAGATAGGGTGGCCTCCTACGAGCAGTACTTC
CASSQDRVASYEQYF
>TRBJ2-1|14|-|-|TRBV28
TGTGCCAGCACAAAACTTGTATCCTACAATGAGCAGTTCTTC
CASTKLVSYNEQFF
>TRBJ2-7|15|-|-|TRBV5-1
TGCGCCAGCAGCTTGGGGTCTAGCGAATCCTACGAGCAGTACTTC
CASSLGSSESYEQYF
>TRBJ2-5|14|few|TRBD1|TRBV5-1
TGCGCCAGCAGGGGACAGGACCTACAAGAGACCCAGTACTTC
CASRGQDLQETQYF
>TRBJ2-5|16|-|-|TRBV5-1
TGCGCCAGCAGCGGCCCATTAGCAGAGAGACAAGAGACCCAGTACTTC
CASSGPLAERQETQYF
>TRBJ1-1|14|-|TRBD1|TRBV29-1
TGCAGCGTCGAATTGGTACAGGGGGCTGGTGAAGCTTTCTTT
CSVELVQGAGEAFF
>TRBJ2-7|14|-|TRBD1|TRBV10-3
TGTGCCATCACCCGGACAGGGAGTTCCTACGAGCAGTACTTC
CAITRTGSSYEQYF
>TRBJ2-4|14|few|-|TRBV4-1
TGCGCCAGCAGCCAAGACGGACACAAAAACATTCAGTACTTC
CASSQDGHKNIQYF
>TRBJ2-3|14|-|-|TRBV5-1
TGCGCCAGCGCTTCGGCGAGAGTTCCAGATACGCAGTATTTT
CASASARVPDTQYF
>TRBJ2-2|16|many|TRBD2|TRBV6-5
TGTGCCAGCAGAACTACTAGCGGGAGGGTCTCCGGGGAGCTGTTTTTT
CASRTTSGRVSGELFF
>TRBJ2-3|19|-|-|TRBV28
TGTGCCAGCAGTTTATGGTCCAAACTAGGCCTCTTTGCCACAGATACGCAGTATTTT
CASSLWSKLGLFATDTQYF
>TRBJ2-7|15|few|TRBD1|TRBV19
TGTGCCAGTAGTCTCCGGGACAGGGGCTCCTACGAGCAGTACTTC
CASSLRDRGSYEQYF
>TRBJ2-3|19|once|TRBD2|TRBV7-3
TGTGCCAGCAGCTTATTCGGAGGGATGACTAGCGGGGCTACAGATACGCAGTATTTT
CASSLFGGMTSGATDTQYF
>TRBJ1-3|17|-|-|TRBV4-1
TGCGCCAGCAGCCAAGAGGCAACCACGGGGGCTGGAAACACCATATATTTT
CASSQEATTGAGNTIYF
>TRBJ1-5|13|few|-|TRBV10-3
TGTGCCATCAGTGATGGAGAGGGGCAGCCCCAGCATTTT
CAISDGEGQPQHF
>TRBJ2-5|12|many|-|TRBV10-3
TGTGCCATCAGTGGGGGACAAGAGACCCAGTACTTC
CAISGGQETQYF
>TRBJ1-4|15|few|-|TRBV4-3
TGCGCCAGCAGCCAGGGGACGGGAACCGATGGAAAACTGTTTTTT
CASSQGTGTDGKLFF
>TRBJ1-4|14|-|TRBD1|TRBV7-2
TGTGCCAGCAGCCGGACAGGGGTAAATGAAAAACTGTTTTTT
CASSRTGVNEKLFF
>TRBJ1-6|12|-|-|TRBV10-3
TGTGCCATCACCGGGGGAAATTCACCCCTCCACTTT
CAITGGNSPLHF